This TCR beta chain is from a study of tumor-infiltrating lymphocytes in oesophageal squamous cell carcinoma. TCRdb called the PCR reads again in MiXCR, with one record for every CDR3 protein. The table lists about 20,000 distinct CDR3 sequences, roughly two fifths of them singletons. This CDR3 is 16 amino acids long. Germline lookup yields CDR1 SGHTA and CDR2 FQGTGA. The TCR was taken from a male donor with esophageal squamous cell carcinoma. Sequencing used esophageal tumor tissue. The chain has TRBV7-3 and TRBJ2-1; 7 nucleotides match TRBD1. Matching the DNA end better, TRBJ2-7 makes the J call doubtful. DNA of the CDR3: TGTGCCAGCAGCTCAGGGGACAGATCCTCCTCCTACGAGCAGTACTTC. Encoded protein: CASSSGDRSSSYEQYF.